This record concerns one TCR beta chain sequence. Its antigen is not identified. This sample stems from a study of cytomegalovirus exposure and HLA in healthy donors. Study-wide findings and caveats: CMV antigen specificity of three CMV-associated chains was confirmed in vitro.

Between the trimmed V and J ends, which lost 4 bases and 6 bases, there was a span of 9 bases. This CDR3 is built from 13 residues. Germline-derived CDR1 and CDR2 are MNHNY and SVGAGI (reference sequence). Method: immunoSEQ multiplex PCR; TCRdb's copy keeps in-frame clones and lacks some. Of about 250,000 clones detected, over 75% appear once; the ten largest clones hold around 12%. Donors came from a validation cohort of 90 to 150 subjects, distinct from the first 666-subject cohort. The specimen was PBMCs. This sequence originates from a man younger than 35 in good health and CMV-seropositive. V is TRBV6-6 and J is TRBJ2-2; D not certain. The DNA of the CDR3 is TGTGCCAGCAGTTCCCCTGGGGCCGGGGAGCTGTTTTTT. Encoded protein: CASSSPGAGELFF.